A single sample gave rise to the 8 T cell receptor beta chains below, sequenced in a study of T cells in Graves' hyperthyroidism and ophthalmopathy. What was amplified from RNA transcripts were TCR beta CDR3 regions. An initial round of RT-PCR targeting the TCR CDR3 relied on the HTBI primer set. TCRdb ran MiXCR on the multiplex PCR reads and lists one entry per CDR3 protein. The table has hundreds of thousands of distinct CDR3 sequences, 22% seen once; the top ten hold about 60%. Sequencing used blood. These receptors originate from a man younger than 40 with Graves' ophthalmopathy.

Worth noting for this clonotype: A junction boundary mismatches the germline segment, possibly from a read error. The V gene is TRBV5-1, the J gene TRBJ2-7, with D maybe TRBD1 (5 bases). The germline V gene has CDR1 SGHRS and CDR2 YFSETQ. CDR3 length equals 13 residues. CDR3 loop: CASSQGNSHEQYF. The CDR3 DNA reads TGCGCCAGCAGCCAGGGTAACTCCCACGAGCAGTACTTC.

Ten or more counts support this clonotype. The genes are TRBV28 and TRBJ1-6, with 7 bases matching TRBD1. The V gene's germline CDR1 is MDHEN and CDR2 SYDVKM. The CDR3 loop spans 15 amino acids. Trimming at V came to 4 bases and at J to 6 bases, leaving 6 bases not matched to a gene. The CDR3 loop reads CASSSPRDSNSPLHF. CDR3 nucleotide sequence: TGTGCCAGCAGTTCCCCCCGGGACAGTAATTCACCCCTCCACTTT.

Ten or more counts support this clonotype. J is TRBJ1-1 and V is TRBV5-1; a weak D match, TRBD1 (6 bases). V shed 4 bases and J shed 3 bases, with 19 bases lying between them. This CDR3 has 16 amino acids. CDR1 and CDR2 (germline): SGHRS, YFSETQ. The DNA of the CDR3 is TGCGCCAGCAGCCCCACAGGGCGCCTCGGTCACACTGAAGCTTTCTTT. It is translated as CASSPTGRLGHTEAFF.

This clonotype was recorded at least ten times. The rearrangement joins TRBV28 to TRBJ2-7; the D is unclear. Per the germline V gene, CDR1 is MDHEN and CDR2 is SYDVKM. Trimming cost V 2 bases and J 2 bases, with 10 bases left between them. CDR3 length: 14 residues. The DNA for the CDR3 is TGTGCCAGCAGTTTAGGTGACGGACCCTACGAGCAGTACTTC. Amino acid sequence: CASSLGDGPYEQYF.

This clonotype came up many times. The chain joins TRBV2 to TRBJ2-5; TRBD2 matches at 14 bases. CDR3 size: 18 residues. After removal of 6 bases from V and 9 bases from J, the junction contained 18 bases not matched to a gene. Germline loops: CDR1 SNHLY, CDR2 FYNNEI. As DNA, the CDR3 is TGTGCCAGCAGGCCCCCGACCCCTGGACTAGCGGGGGGCTCTGCCCAGTACTTC. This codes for CASRPPTPGLAGGSAQYF.

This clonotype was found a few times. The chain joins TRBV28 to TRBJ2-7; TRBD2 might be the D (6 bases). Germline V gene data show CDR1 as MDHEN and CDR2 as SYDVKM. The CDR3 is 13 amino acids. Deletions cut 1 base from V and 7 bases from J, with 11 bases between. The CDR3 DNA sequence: TGTGCCAGCAGTTTATCCGGGGGAATTGAGCAGTACTTC. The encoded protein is CASSLSGGIEQYF.

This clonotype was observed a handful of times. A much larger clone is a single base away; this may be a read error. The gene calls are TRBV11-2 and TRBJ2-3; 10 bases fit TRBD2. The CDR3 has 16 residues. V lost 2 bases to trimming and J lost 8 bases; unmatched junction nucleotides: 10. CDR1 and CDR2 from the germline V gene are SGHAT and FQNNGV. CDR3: CASSLPLAGVAGTQYF. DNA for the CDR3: TGTGCCAGCAGCTTACCTCTAGCGGGAGTGGCAGGTACGCAGTATTTT.

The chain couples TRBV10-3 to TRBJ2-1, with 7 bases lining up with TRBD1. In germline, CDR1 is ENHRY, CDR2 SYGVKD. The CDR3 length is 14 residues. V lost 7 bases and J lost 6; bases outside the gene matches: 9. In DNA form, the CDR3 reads TGTGCCATCACCACGGACAGGCCAGGCAATGAGCAGTTCTTC. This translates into CAITTDRPGNEQFF.